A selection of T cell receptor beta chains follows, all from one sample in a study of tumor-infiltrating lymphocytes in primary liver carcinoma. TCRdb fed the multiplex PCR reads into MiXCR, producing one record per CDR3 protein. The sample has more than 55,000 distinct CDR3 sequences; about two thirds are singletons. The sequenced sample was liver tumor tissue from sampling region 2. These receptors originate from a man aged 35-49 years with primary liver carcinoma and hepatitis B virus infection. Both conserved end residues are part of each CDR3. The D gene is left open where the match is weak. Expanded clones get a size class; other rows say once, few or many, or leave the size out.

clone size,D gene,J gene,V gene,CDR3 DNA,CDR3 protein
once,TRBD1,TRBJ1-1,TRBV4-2,TGTGCCAGCATCCAAGGGTACGGACAGGGTTTTTGGATTGAAGCTTTCTTT,CASIQGYGQGFWIEAFF
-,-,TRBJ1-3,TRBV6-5,TGTGCCGGCAGCCCCCAGGGCTCTGGAAACACCATATATTTT,CAGSPQGSGNTIYF
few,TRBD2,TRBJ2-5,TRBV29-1,TGCAGCGTTGGACTAGCGGGGGGAGAAGAGACCCAGTACTTC,CSVGLAGGEETQYF
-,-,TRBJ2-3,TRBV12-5,TGTGCTAGTGCCGACCAACTAGGAGCGCATAGGCAGTATTTT,CASADQLGAHRQYF
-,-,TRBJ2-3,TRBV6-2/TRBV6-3,TGTGCCAGGAGTCCGAGACTAGGGGCAGATACGCAGTATTTT,CARSPRLGADTQYF
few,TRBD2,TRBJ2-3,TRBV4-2,TGTGCCAGCAGCCAAGTGGCGCTTCTAGCGGGGGTGGCAGATACGCAGTATTTT,CASSQVALLAGVADTQYF
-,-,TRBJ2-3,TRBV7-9,TGTGTCAGCAGCTTAGCCGACGGTAGCACAGATACGCAGTATTTT,CVSSLADGSTDTQYF
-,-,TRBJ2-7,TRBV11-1,TGTGCCGGCAGCTTAAACGCTTTCGGTGAGCAGTACTTC,CAGSLNAFGEQYF
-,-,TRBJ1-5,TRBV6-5,TGTACCAGCAATTACTCTTGGGGGGGCAATAATCAGCCCCAGCATTTT,CTSNYSWGGNNQPQHF
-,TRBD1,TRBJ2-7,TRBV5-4,TGTGCCAGCGGCTTGGCCCCAAGACAGGGCATAGGCGAGCAGTACTTC,CASGLAPRQGIGEQYF
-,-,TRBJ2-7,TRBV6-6,TGTGCCAGCAGTTACTCGAATCGACTTTCCCGTACCCAGCAGTACTTC,CASSYSNRLSRTQQYF
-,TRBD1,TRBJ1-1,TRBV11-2,TGTCCCAGCAACCCATCCAGGGGGTTGGTGAACACCGAAGCTTTCTTT,CPSNPSRGLVNTEAFF
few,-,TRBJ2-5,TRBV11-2,TGTGTCAGCAGCTTGGTCAGTGGGGGCAGTCGGCAAGAGACCCAGTACTTC,CVSSLVSGGSRQETQYF
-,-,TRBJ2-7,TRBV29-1,TGCAGCGTTTTCTACATACCCTCCTACGAGCAGTACTTC,CSVFYIPSYEQYF
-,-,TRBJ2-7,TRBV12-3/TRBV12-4,TGTGCCAGCAGTTCAGGCGGGTATGAGTCCTACGAGCAGTACTTC,CASSSGGYESYEQYF
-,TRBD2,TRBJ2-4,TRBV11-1,TGTGCCAGCAGCTTTCCGGGGACTAGCGGGACCAATGACATTCAGTACTTC,CASSFPGTSGTNDIQYF
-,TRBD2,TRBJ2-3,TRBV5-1,TGCGCCAGCAGCCCTCTGAGGACTAGCGACCGCACGGATACGCAGTATTTT,CASSPLRTSDRTDTQYF
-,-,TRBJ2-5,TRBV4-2,TGTGCCAGCAGCCTGGGACTCCCGGGAGAGGCCCAGTACTTC,CASSLGLPGEAQYF
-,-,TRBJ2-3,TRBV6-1,TGTGTCGCTGGGGAGCTCACAGATATGCAGTATTTT,CVAGELTDMQYF
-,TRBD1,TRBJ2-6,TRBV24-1,TGTGCCACCCGTGACACCGAGACAGGGGACTCTGGGGCCAACGTCCTGACTTTC,CATRDTETGDSGANVLTF
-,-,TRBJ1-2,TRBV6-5,-,CASSVGPGTASNYGNTF
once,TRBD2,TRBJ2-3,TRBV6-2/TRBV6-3,TGTGCCAGCAGCTTCCTCCTACTAGCGGGAGCGGAGGCAGATACGCAGTATTTT,CASSFLLLAGAEADTQYF
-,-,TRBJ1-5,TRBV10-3,TGTGTCATCAGTGAGTATGGGGGCCATCAGCCCCAGCATTTT,CVISEYGGHQPQHF